These 27 T cell receptor beta chains share one sample of origin, sequenced in a study of response to subunit inactivated influenza vaccine. MiXCR was run by TCRdb on the RT-PCR reads, yielding one entry per CDR3 protein. In the table there are more than 700,000 distinct CDR3 sequences, 21% of which are singletons. Sequences were derived from PBMCs from blood, sampled approximately 5 days after vaccination. These receptor sequences come from a man aged 50-59 years who received an inactivated influenza vaccine.

V is TRBV10-1 and J is TRBJ2-7; 11 bases match TRBD1. The CDR3 extends over 15 amino acids. Germline CDR1 is WNHNN and CDR2 is SYGVQD (reference sequence). The V segment lost 0 bases and the J segment 2 bases; nucleotides outside the gene matches: 0. DNA for the CDR3: TGCGCCAGCAGTGAGTCGGGACAGGGGGCCTACGAGCAGTACTTC. Residues: CASSESGQGAYEQYF.

The chain recombines TRBV12-3 or TRBV12-4 with TRBJ1-4; TRBD1 is a possible D gene (5 bases). V lost 1 base and J lost 2, with 8 bases in between. This CDR3 has 15 residues. CDR3 nucleotides: TGTGCCAGCAGTTTAGGCAGGGTCACTAATGAAAAACTGTTTTTT. Its translation is CASSLGRVTNEKLFF.

This clonotype was observed a handful of times. This chain uses TRBV18 with TRBJ2-1; D remains unclear. This CDR3 contains 14 residues. The ends were cut back, 2 bases at V and 6 bases at J, with 11 bases in the middle. CDR1 KGHSH and CDR2 LQKENI come from the germline V gene. The CDR3 DNA reads TGTGCCAGCTCACCAACGAGTTTGGGCAATGAGCAGTTCTTC. This gives the protein CASSPTSLGNEQFF.

The V call is TRBV7-9, the J call TRBJ2-1, with D possibly TRBD2 on 6 matching bases. V was shortened by 6 bases and J by 7 bases, with 13 bases between the two germline ends. CDR3 length: 13 residues. CDR1 and CDR2 (germline): SEHNR, FQNEAQ (reference sequence). CDR3 residues: CASSSSVANEQFF. For the CDR3, the DNA is TGTGCCAGCAGTTCTAGCGTAGCGAATGAGCAGTTCTTC.

The rearrangement joins TRBV24-1 to TRBJ2-3; 11 bases align to TRBD2. CDR1 KGHDR and CDR2 SFDVKD come from the germline V gene. This CDR3 is built from 16 residues. With 6 bases clipped from V and 0 bases from J, the junction kept 4 bases outside the gene matches. The CDR3 here is CATSSGLAGSTDTQYF. DNA for the CDR3: TGTGCCACCAGTTCCGGACTAGCGGGTAGCACAGATACGCAGTATTTT.

In its sample, this clonotype was seen a few times. The rearrangement joins TRBV29-1 to TRBJ2-2, with 12 bases that match TRBD2. CDR1 SQVTM and CDR2 ANQGSEA come from the germline V gene. Trimming took 6 bases from V and 5 from J; bases not matched to a gene: 7. CDR3 size: 15 residues. CDR3 region: CSVRTLAGGTGELFF. CDR3 in DNA: TGCAGCGTCCGCACTCTAGCGGGGGGGACCGGGGAGCTGTTTTTT.

On this clonotype itself: The junction departs from germline at one end; a sequencing error may be responsible. This chain's CDR3 is CASGTTNEKLIF. The CDR3 DNA reads TGTGCCAGCGGAACAACTAATGAAAAACTGATTTTT. The V and J genes are TRBV7-9 and TRBJ1-4, with D unresolved. The germline gives CDR1 SEHNR, CDR2 FQNEAQ (reference sequence). This CDR3 is 12 amino acids long.

This chain links TRBV28 with TRBJ2-3, with 12 bases that match TRBD2. CDR1 MDHEN and CDR2 SYDVKM come from the germline V gene. The CDR3 runs to 15 residues. Germline trimming cut 6 bases from V and 3 bases from J; bases unmatched to any gene: 4. This CDR3 reads CASSTGTSGTDTQYF. The CDR3 nucleotides are TGTGCCAGCAGCACCGGGACTAGCGGGACAGATACGCAGTATTTT.

This clonotype was counted between two and nine times. This chain connects TRBV6-2 or TRBV6-3 to TRBJ2-7; D call uncertain. V lost 3 bases and J lost 4, with 10 bases in between. Germline values: CDR1 MNHEY, CDR2 SVGEGT. This CDR3 has 13 amino acids. The CDR3 DNA sequence: TGTGCCAGCAGTTATCCCGGACCTTACGAGCAGTACTTC. Translated, it gives CASSYPGPYEQYF.

This clonotype was detected a few times. The CDR3 DNA reads as TGTGCCAGCAGCCCCTCCGGTACAAGGTACGAGCAGTACTTC. Translated: CASSPSGTRYEQYF. The V and J genes are TRBV7-2 and TRBJ2-7; no clear D gene. V was cut by 5 bases and J by 4 bases, with 15 bases left in between. Germline V CDR1 and CDR2: SGHTA, FQGNSA. This CDR3 comprises 14 residues.

The chain combines TRBV24-1 with TRBJ2-2; TRBD1 matches 10 bases. V lost 3 bases, J lost 3 bases, and 6 bases stayed unmatched. Germline V lookup: CDR1 KGHDR, CDR2 SFDVKD. This CDR3 has 17 amino acids. The CDR3 sequence: CATSDPPGTGDTGELFF. CDR3 bases: TGTGCCACCAGTGATCCCCCCGGGACAGGGGACACCGGGGAGCTGTTTTTT.

The chain carries TRBV7-8 and TRBJ2-3; 13 positions match TRBD2. Trimming took 5 bases from V and 5 from J; bases not matched to a gene: 7. Germline V lookup: CDR1 SGHVS, CDR2 FQNEAQ. The CDR3 totals 16 residues. The CDR3 is CASSPRTSGSGDTQYF. The CDR3 DNA reads as TGTGCCAGCAGCCCCAGGACTAGCGGGAGTGGAGATACGCAGTATTTT. The full variable domain, its missing parts supplied by reference TRBV7-8 and TRBJ2-3, is GAGVSQSPRYKVAKRGQDVALRCDPISGHVSLFWYQQALGQGPEFLTYFQNEAQLDKSGLPSDRFFAERPEGSVSTLKIQRTQQEDSAVYLCASSPRTSGSGDTQYFGPGTRLTVL.

The rearrangement links TRBV6-2 or TRBV6-3 to TRBJ1-6; possibly TRBD1 for D (6 bases). CDR3 length equals 14 residues. V lost 4 bases, J lost 9 bases, and 13 bases lay in between. Germline V gene data show CDR1 as MNHEY and CDR2 as SVGEGT. As DNA, the CDR3 is TGTGCCAGCAGTTCTCAACAGGGTGTTTCACCCCTCCACTTT. Its protein is CASSSQQGVSPLHF.

V and J are TRBV6-5 and TRBJ1-1, with D perhaps matching TRBD1 (5 bases). Germline loops: CDR1 MNHEY, CDR2 SVGAGI. The V and J ends lost 2 bases and 1 base respectively, with 17 bases between them. The CDR3 spans 17 residues. CDR3 region: CASSYGAGGDSNTEAFF. For the CDR3, the DNA is TGTGCCAGCAGTTACGGGGCCGGAGGGGATTCGAACACTGAAGCTTTCTTT.

A few counts support this clonotype. In DNA, the CDR3 is TGTGCCAGCAGTTTCCCTACTAGCGGGAGAGGGCGGGATACGCAGTATTTT. Protein: CASSFPTSGRGRDTQYF. The V gene is TRBV12-3 or TRBV12-4, the J gene TRBJ2-3, with 11 nucleotides matching TRBD2. With V trimmed by 3 bases and J by 6 bases, 11 bases remained unmatched. This CDR3 has 17 residues.

CDR3 sequence reads: CASSQSGRVKGIQYF. CDR3 DNA: TGTGCCAGCAGCCAAAGCGGGCGGGTTAAGGGCATTCAGTACTTC. V and J are TRBV3-1 and TRBJ2-4; possibly TRBD2 for D (6 bases). Germline V lookup: CDR1 LGHDT, CDR2 YNNKEL (reference sequence). This CDR3 contains 15 residues. Trimming pared 2 bases from V and 9 bases from J, leaving 17 bases between.

This clonotype was seen a few times. The V gene is TRBV6-2 or TRBV6-3, the J gene TRBJ2-7; TRBD1 is a possible D gene (5 bases). V was pared by 2 bases and J by 3 bases, with 8 bases between. Per germline, CDR1 MNHEY and CDR2 SVGEGT. The CDR3 consists of 13 residues. Written as DNA, the CDR3 is TGTGCCAGCAGTTACGGGGCCATCTACGAGCAGTACTTC. Encoded protein: CASSYGAIYEQYF.

For the CDR3, the DNA is TGCAGTGCTGTGGGACTCGCCACCTACGAGCAGTACTTC. It is translated as CSAVGLATYEQYF. The V gene is TRBV20-1, the J gene TRBJ2-7; D might be TRBD2 (6 bases). The V end lost 5 bases, the J end lost 2 bases, and 13 bases lay between the germline ends. CDR1 is DFQATT, CDR2 SNEGSKA, per germline (reference sequence). CDR3 size: 13 residues.

This clonotype has more than one count but fewer than ten. This chain uses TRBV20-1 with TRBJ2-7, with D possibly being TRBD2 (6 bases). Germline V gene sequence: CDR1 DFQATT, CDR2 SNEGSKA (reference sequence). The length of the CDR3 is 12 residues. V lost 7 bases and J 3 bases, leaving 13 bases between the germline ends. CDR3 residues: CSGRDWRYEQYF. The CDR3 region has the DNA TGCAGTGGTCGGGACTGGCGCTACGAGCAGTACTTC.

This clonotype was seen a handful of times. The chain uses TRBV4-3 and TRBJ2-2; D possibly uses TRBD1 or TRBD2 (5 bases each). The CDR3 has 18 residues. V was pared by 0 bases and J by 6 bases, with 20 bases between. Germline V CDR1 and CDR2: LGHNA, YSLEER. CDR3: CASSQDPVRPGRSGELFF. For the CDR3, the DNA is TGCGCCAGCAGCCAAGATCCAGTAAGGCCAGGGAGATCCGGGGAGCTGTTTTTT.

This clonotype was recorded a few times. This rearrangement joins TRBV10-3 to TRBJ1-1; 8 nucleotides align to TRBD1. CDR3 length equals 14 residues. With 10 bases clipped from V and 0 bases from J, the junction kept 7 bases outside the gene matches. CDR1 is ENHRY and CDR2 is SYGVKD in the germline V gene. In nucleotides, the CDR3 is TGTGCCACAGTGACAGGGGATGTGAACACTGAAGCTTTCTTT. It encodes CATVTGDVNTEAFF.

The rearrangement uses TRBV7-8 and TRBJ1-3, with 10 bases fitting TRBD1. The germline gives CDR1 SGHVS, CDR2 FQNEAQ. The CDR3 runs to 18 residues. After removal of 5 bases from V and 0 bases from J, the junction contained 10 bases not matched to a gene. The CDR3 loop reads CASSPWDRGPNSGNTIYF. CDR3 bases: TGTGCCAGCAGCCCTTGGGACAGGGGACCCAACTCTGGAAACACCATATATTTT.

This chain joins TRBV28 and TRBJ2-3, with 11 positions matching TRBD2. The germline gives CDR1 MDHEN, CDR2 SYDVKM. The V segment lost 1 base and the J segment 0 bases; nucleotides outside the gene matches: 3. This CDR3 has 17 amino acids. The CDR3 DNA reads as TGTGCCAGCAGTTTATCGTCTAGCGGGGGGAGCACAGATACGCAGTATTTT. Its protein product is CASSLSSSGGSTDTQYF.

This clonotype was counted between two and nine times. V gene TRBV5-1 combines with J gene TRBJ2-2; TRBD1 agrees at 11 bases. There are 19 residues in the CDR3. The germline V gene has CDR1 SGHRS and CDR2 YFSETQ. With V trimmed by 3 bases and J by 1 base, 11 bases remained unmatched. This CDR3 reads CASSSYRDRGSWNTGELFF. The CDR3 DNA reads as TGCGCCAGCAGCTCCTACCGGGACAGGGGGTCGTGGAACACCGGGGAGCTGTTTTTT.

This chain links TRBV12-3 or TRBV12-4 with TRBJ1-1, with no clear D. The CDR3 is 11 amino acids. The V end was cut by 8 bases, the J end by 4 bases, with 8 bases between. The CDR3 DNA reads as TGTGCCAGCCGGTGGGGCACTGAAGCTTTCTTT. This encodes CASRWGTEAFF.

The CDR3 loop is CASSSRTAGRSTLGNTIYF. CDR3 DNA sequence: TGTGCCAGCAGCTCTAGGACGGCGGGGAGATCCACTCTTGGAAACACCATATATTTT. The chain carries TRBV11-1 and TRBJ1-3; no reliable D call. Trimming stripped 4 bases from V and 3 bases from J, with 25 bases between. Germline V gene sequence: CDR1 SGHAT, CDR2 FQDESV (reference sequence). The CDR3 is made up of 19 amino acids.

This clonotype was observed a single time. The V call is TRBV3-1, the J call TRBJ1-6; D gene unclear. Germline CDR1 reads LGHDT; CDR2 reads YNNKEL (reference sequence). CDR3 length: 13 amino acids. Deletions cut 4 bases from V and 10 bases from J, with 11 bases between. In DNA, the CDR3 is TGTGCCAGCAGCCGAGCAACCGGATCACCCCTCCACTTT. Protein product: CASSRATGSPLHF.